Below, 28 T cell receptor beta chains from the same sample are listed, as sequenced in a study of T cell repertoires in cytomegalovirus infection. Their antigen targets remain unknown. TCRdb reprocessed the reads via MiXCR and lists one record per CDR3 protein. The table records 300,000 to 400,000 distinct CDR3 sequences, almost 30% of them present only once. The sample was cultured PBMCs, taken from culture after CMV antigen stimulation. These receptor sequences come from a human donor in good health (CMV status not recorded). Some clones in this sample may be carry-over from other donors' samples.

The CDR3: CASSELGRTYEQYF. The CDR3 bases are TGTGCCAGCAGTGAATTGGGCAGAACCTACGAGCAGTACTTC. The chain is built from TRBV6-2 or TRBV6-3 and TRBJ2-7, with no clear D. The germline V gene encodes CDR1 MNHEY and CDR2 SVGEGT. This CDR3 has 14 amino acids. Trimming took off 5 bases at V and 2 bases at J, with 13 bases between the two ends.

This chain connects TRBV5-1 to TRBJ2-1, with 12 bases matching TRBD2. Germline CDR1 and CDR2: SGHRS and YFSETQ. V dropped 3 bases and J dropped 3; count of bases not matched to a gene: 10. The CDR3 has 18 residues. The CDR3 coding sequence is TGCGCCAGCAGCTCCCTGACTAGCGGGAGACGCCTCTACAATGAGCAGTTCTTC. It translates to CASSSLTSGRRLYNEQFF.

V usage is TRBV7-3 and J usage is TRBJ2-2, with TRBD2 identical over 8 bases. The ends lost 5 bases at V and 4 bases at J; junction bases unmatched: 9. Germline CDR1 reads SGHTA; CDR2 reads FQGTGA. The CDR3 is 16 residues long. The CDR3 nucleotides are TGTGCCAGCAGCCCCGGTAGCGGGGAAGGCACCGGGGAGCTGTTTTTT. Protein: CASSPGSGEGTGELFF.

In this sample, this clonotype turned up a few times. The chain combines TRBV6-1 with TRBJ1-1; 8 bases are a match to TRBD1. CDR3 size: 13 residues. Germline V gene sequence: CDR1 MNHNS, CDR2 SASEGT. Trimming took 11 bases from V and 0 from J; bases not matched to a gene: 5. CDR3 loop: CAVQDRVNTEAFF. CDR3 sequence (DNA): TGTGCCGTTCAGGACAGGGTGAACACTGAAGCTTTCTTT.

The chain is built from TRBV3-1 and TRBJ1-2; no clear D. The germline gives CDR1 LGHDT, CDR2 YNNKEL (reference sequence). V lost 3 bases to trimming and J lost 4 bases, with 15 bases between them. The CDR3 length is 15 residues. Here the CDR3 DNA reads TGTGCCAGCAGCCAGCTCGCATCCGTCATCTATGGCTACACCTTC. Translated, it gives CASSQLASVIYGYTF.

This clonotype came up a few times. The J gene is TRBJ2-1, the V gene TRBV10-2; no firm D call. V lost 0 bases, J lost 9 bases, and 9 bases lay in between. Germline CDR1 reads WSHSY; CDR2 reads SAAADI. The CDR3 is 13 residues long. DNA for the CDR3: TGCGCCAGCAGTGAGTCACCTTCCGGTGAGCAGTTCTTC. Translated: CASSESPSGEQFF.

This chain joins TRBV15 and TRBJ1-2; D is ambiguous. Germline V gene lookup returns CDR1 LNHNV and CDR2 YYDKDF (reference sequence). The CDR3 spans 15 residues. V was shortened by 1 base and J by 4 bases, with 13 bases between the two germline ends. Written as DNA, the CDR3 is TGTGCCACCAGCAGAGGAAGGGCGTCCTCCTATGGCTACACCTTC. It yields the protein CATSRGRASSYGYTF.

This clonotype was seen a few times. The chain is built from TRBV19 and TRBJ1-1; the D is unclear. The CDR3 spans 15 residues. The V gene's germline CDR1 is LNHDA and CDR2 SQIVND (reference sequence). V dropped 3 bases and J dropped 0 bases, with 11 bases sitting between them. CDR3 DNA: TGTGCCAGTAGTATGCAAGGCAGCATGAACACTGAAGCTTTCTTT. The encoded protein is CASSMQGSMNTEAFF.

The rearrangement uses TRBV11-1 and TRBJ1-2; 7 bases line up with TRBD1. The CDR3 is made up of 13 amino acids. V lost 5 bases to trimming and J lost 2 bases; unmatched junction nucleotides: 2. CDR1 is SGHAT and CDR2 is FQDESV in the germline V gene (reference sequence). CDR3 sequence: CASSKGQNYGYTF. As DNA, the CDR3 is TGTGCCAGCAGCAAGGGACAGAACTATGGCTACACCTTC. Based on the CDR3 plus reference TRBV11-1 and TRBJ1-2, the full variable domain is EAEVAQSPRYKITEKSQAVAFWCDPISGHATLYWYRQILGQGPELLVQFQDESVVDDSQLPKDRFSAERLKGVDSTLKIQPAELGDSAMYLCASSKGQNYGYTFGSGTRLTVV.

This chain uses TRBV7-9 with TRBJ1-6; D remains unclear. The V and J ends lost 3 bases and 6 bases respectively, with 15 bases between them. The CDR3 has 16 amino acids. CDR1 and CDR2 (germline): SEHNR, FQNEAQ (reference sequence). CDR3 coding DNA: TGTGCCAGCAGCTTGGACCGCTTGGTGGGTAATTCACCCCTCCACTTT. It yields the protein CASSLDRLVGNSPLHF.

The J gene is TRBJ1-2, the V gene TRBV12-3 or TRBV12-4, with TRBD1 identical over 7 bases. Trimming at V came to 9 bases and at J to 0 bases, leaving 22 bases not matched to a gene. This CDR3 has 19 amino acids. The chain's CDR3 is CASSPLGRHRGRTNYGYTF. The CDR3 DNA reads as TGTGCCAGTAGTCCTCTTGGCCGTCACAGGGGCCGAACTAACTATGGCTACACCTTC.

This chain uses TRBV12-3 or TRBV12-4 with TRBJ1-2; TRBD1 agrees at 9 bases. The length of the CDR3 is 14 residues. The V gene end was trimmed by 6 bases and the J gene end by 0 bases; junction bases not matched to a gene: 2. In DNA, the CDR3 is TGTGCCAGCAGGTGGACAGGGGCTAACTATGGCTACACCTTC. This encodes CASRWTGANYGYTF.

This clonotype was detected ten times or more. The chain joins TRBV7-6 to TRBJ2-5; D gene ambiguous. The CDR3 has 13 amino acids. The V end was cut by 1 base, the J end by 4 bases, with 7 bases between. Germline V gene data show CDR1 as SGHVS and CDR2 as FNYEAQ. The CDR3 protein is CASSLGVRETQYF. The CDR3 DNA reads TGTGCCAGCAGCTTAGGAGTGCGAGAGACCCAGTACTTC.

The chain couples TRBV4-2 to TRBJ1-4; the D is unclear. Germline V gene data show CDR1 as LGHNA and CDR2 as YNFKEQ. The CDR3 totals 15 residues. With 4 bases removed from V and 4 bases from J, the gap between germline ends came to 13 bases. This chain's CDR3 is CASSRTGRINEKLFF. The CDR3, as DNA: TGTGCCAGCAGCCGGACCGGACGGATTAATGAAAAACTGTTTTTT.

The chain joins TRBV11-3 to TRBJ2-1, with D maybe TRBD2 (6 bases). V lost 3 bases, J lost 4 bases, and 19 bases lay in between. Germline lookup yields CDR1 SGHNT and CDR2 YENEEA. The length of the CDR3 is 17 residues. Written as DNA, the CDR3 is TGTGCCAGCAGCTTCATCTATAGGGCGGGGTCTTACAATGAGCAGTTCTTC. Protein: CASSFIYRAGSYNEQFF. Supplemented by reference TRBV11-3 and TRBJ2-1, the full variable domain reads EAGVVQSPRYKIIEKKQPVAFWCNPISGHNTLYWYLQNLGQGPELLIRYENEEAVDDSQLPKDRFSAERLKGVDSTLKIQPAELGDSAVYLCASSFIYRAGSYNEQFFGPGTRLTVL.

This clonotype was counted only a few times. This chain connects TRBV19 to TRBJ2-7, with 14 bases that match TRBD2. This CDR3 has 16 amino acids. The germline CDR1 and CDR2 sequences are LNHDA and SQIVND (reference sequence). With 4 bases clipped from V and 4 bases from J, the junction kept 6 bases outside the gene matches. CDR3 DNA sequence: TGTGCCAGTAGTAGTGGGACTAGCGGGAGTAAATACGAGCAGTACTTC. Translating it yields CASSSGTSGSKYEQYF.

V gene TRBV3-1 combines with J gene TRBJ2-1; TRBD2 agrees at 7 bases. The J segment lost 12 bases and the V segment lost 0 bases, leaving 8 bases of the junction unmatched. CDR3 length equals 14 residues. In germline, CDR1 is LGHDT, CDR2 YNNKEL (reference sequence). The CDR3 DNA reads as TGTGCCAGCAGCCAAGAAAATTGGCGGGGGACGCAGTTCTTC. Translating gives CASSQENWRGTQFF.

This chain connects TRBV7-9 to TRBJ2-1, with TRBD1 as a possible D gene (5 bases). The V gene's germline CDR1 is SEHNR and CDR2 FQNEAQ (reference sequence). This CDR3 region has 15 residues. Trimming stripped 1 base from V and 2 bases from J, with 9 bases between. The CDR3 loop is CASSLEGPAYNEQFF. The CDR3 DNA reads as TGTGCCAGCAGCTTAGAGGGGCCCGCCTACAATGAGCAGTTCTTC.

This clonotype was picked up a small number of times. This chain uses TRBV12-3 or TRBV12-4 with TRBJ2-5; 9 positions agree with TRBD1. The CDR3 has 15 amino acids. V shed 2 bases and J 5 bases; nucleotides not matched to a gene: 6. The CDR3 nucleotides are TGTGCCAGCAGTTTAAAGACAGGGGGAGGGGAGACCCAGTACTTC. It translates to CASSLKTGGGETQYF.

This clonotype was detected a few times. This chain connects TRBV7-8 to TRBJ1-2, with D perhaps matching TRBD1 (5 bases). Trimming stripped 4 bases from V and 0 bases from J, with 9 bases between. Germline values: CDR1 SGHVS, CDR2 FQNEAQ. This CDR3 is 14 amino acids long. CDR3 loop: CASSWGTANYGYTF. As DNA, the CDR3 is TGTGCCAGCAGCTGGGGGACGGCTAACTATGGCTACACCTTC.

J is TRBJ2-5 and V is TRBV20-1; 8 positions agree with TRBD1. Trimming at V came to 5 bases and at J to 5 bases, leaving 10 bases not matched to a gene. The CDR3 extends over 14 amino acids. Per germline, CDR1 DFQATT and CDR2 SNEGSKA (reference sequence). The CDR3 sequence is CSASGQGGWETQYF. DNA of the CDR3: TGCAGTGCTTCTGGACAGGGCGGTTGGGAGACCCAGTACTTC.

This clonotype was counted at least ten times. The V and J genes are TRBV7-9 and TRBJ1-1, with D possibly being TRBD1 (5 bases). The germline gives CDR1 SEHNR, CDR2 FQNEAQ (reference sequence). The CDR3 is 16 amino acids. The ends were cut back, 5 bases at V and 4 bases at J, with 20 bases in the middle. The CDR3, as DNA: TGTGCCAGCAGCCCACTGGGAATTTCGGGGGGCACTGAAGCTTTCTTT. Its protein is CASSPLGISGGTEAFF.

This clonotype was found a few times. The gene calls are TRBV12-5 and TRBJ2-1; D remains unclear. Trimming cost V 1 base and J 2 bases, with 6 bases left between them. The germline V gene encodes CDR1 LGHNT and CDR2 FRNRAP. This CDR3 is 14 amino acids long. The CDR3 DNA reads as TGTGCTAGTGGTTTGGCCCTAGCCTACAATGAGCAGTTCTTC. Translating it yields CASGLALAYNEQFF.

This chain uses TRBV7-6 with TRBJ2-7; no reliable D call. This CDR3 is built from 15 residues. V was cut by 4 bases and J by 3 bases, with 16 bases left in between. Germline-derived CDR1 and CDR2 are SGHVS and FNYEAQ. This CDR3 is CASSSGYGGNYEQYF. CDR3 bases: TGTGCCAGCAGCTCAGGCTACGGCGGCAACTACGAGCAGTACTTC.

In this sample, this clonotype turned up a few times. The DNA of the CDR3 is TGTGCCAGTCGGGCCCGCCAGAACTATGGCTACACCTTC. Translation gives CASRARQNYGYTF. The chain joins TRBV19 to TRBJ1-2; D remains ambiguous. Per the germline V gene, CDR1 is LNHDA and CDR2 is SQIVND (reference sequence). The CDR3 covers 13 residues. Trimming took off 8 bases at V and 2 bases at J, with 12 bases between the two ends.

This chain uses TRBV27 with TRBJ1-5; D unclear. The germline V gene encodes CDR1 MNHEY and CDR2 SMNVEV (reference sequence). With 2 bases removed from V and 3 bases from J, the gap between germline ends came to 11 bases. This CDR3 has 15 residues. The CDR3 sequence is CASSLSPTVNQPQHF. In DNA form, the CDR3 reads TGTGCCAGCAGTTTAAGTCCCACAGTCAATCAGCCCCAGCATTTT.

This chain links TRBV15 with TRBJ1-2; 7 positions match TRBD1. This CDR3 has 11 amino acids. Germline assignment: CDR1 LNHNV and CDR2 YYDKDF (reference sequence). V shed 8 bases and J 7 bases; nucleotides not matched to a gene: 4. The CDR3, as DNA: TGTGCCACCCAGGGGGGAGGTGGCTACACCTTC. This sequence encodes CATQGGGGYTF. The full variable domain, rest sourced from reference TRBV15 and TRBJ1-2, is DAMVIQNPRYQVTQFGKPVTLSCSQTLNHNVMYWYQQKSSQAPKLLFHYYDKDFNNEADTPDNFQSRRPNTSFCFLDIRSPGLGDTAMYLCATQGGGGYTFGSGTRLTVV.

This chain joins TRBV3-1 and TRBJ1-4; D uncertain. V dropped 3 bases and J dropped 5 bases, with 10 bases sitting between them. This CDR3 spans 14 amino acids. From germline, CDR1 is LGHDT and CDR2 YNNKEL (reference sequence). CDR3 nucleotide sequence: TGTGCCAGCAGCCACGGACGGAACAATGAAAAACTGTTTTTT. This sequence encodes CASSHGRNNEKLFF.